What follows describes a single TCR beta chain. Its antigen specificity is not known. Base-call qualities are not available, and no considerably larger clone is one nucleotide away. Trimming removed 5 bases from V and 4 bases from J, leaving 9 bases between the germline ends. The CDR3 spans 13 residues, from the cysteine through the phenylalanine. Just CDR3 DNA is preserved here, 39 bases in frame from base 1. From a lookup of the germline V gene (reference sequence), CDR1 and CDR2 are LNHDA and SQIVND. The cohort consisted of hundreds of healthy bone marrow donors. At the time of sampling, every cohort member was nominally healthy, though immune exposures that went unrecorded were likely present. The donor was CMV seropositive and was included in the group of some 290 seropositive cohort members. Each donor provided a peripheral blood sample, and peripheral blood mononuclear cells were used for TCR beta sequencing. Genomic DNA extraction from the blood cell samples was performed with the Qiagen DNeasy Blood Extraction Kit.

This record comes from a study of cytomegalovirus exposure and HLA in healthy donors (dated by TCRdb to about 2017). With regard to the full study: According to an earlier analysis of 450 to 650 of the donors, about 190 million T cells yielded roughly 110 million unique TCR beta sequences and roughly 280 Gb of sequence data. An early release covering more than 500 HLA-typed donors comprised about 290 gigabases of sequencing data and tens of millions of unique TCR sequences. Of the approximately 400 genotyped donors, 65% to 90% fell in the genetic ancestry cluster associated with self-reported Caucasian donors. The aim of the study was to test whether cataloging public T cell receptors could identify signatures of past pathogen exposure. The study used immunosequencing to profile the T cell repertoires of around 600 subjects and linked those repertoires to cytomegalovirus serostatus. Along with the 666-subject first cohort, a separate validation cohort of 120 different subjects was used. To predict cytomegalovirus infection status, the study brought together high-throughput TCR immunosequencing, statistical association of individual TCRs with disease status, and machine learning. To study patterns of TCR occurrence, a later analysis re-analyzed previously published TCR beta repertoires from 650 to 750 donors and added high-resolution HLA genotyping. Rather than drawing on any new phenotypic data, the later analysis identified candidate immune exposures from TCR beta sequences and the way those sequences occurred across donors. In an earlier analysis of roughly 540 of the donors, high-throughput TCR beta sequencing was used to judge whether each TCR beta V gene segment behaved as functional or pseudogenic. Donor age, sex, ethnicity and CMV serostatus were compiled together with the repertoire data. In a later genetic analysis, genome-wide SNP genotypes for about 55% of the roughly 700 donors were used, and that subset was treated as a discovery cohort. All discovery cohort repertoires had been generated using a single sequencing platform. HLA typing included class I and class II loci at four-digit resolution. Typing coverage differed by locus: A, B, C, DRB1 and DQB1 were typed in roughly 620-640 donors, DQA1 in about 550, DPA1 in 600 to 610, and DPB1 in around 490. A handful of DR-DQ haplotypes were treated as single units for association and clustering because of strong linkage in the cohort. Across 398 genotyped donors of the cohort, an average of 235,054 unique TCR beta nucleotide sequences per donor were sequenced, and 15% to 20% of those sequences were non-productive.

Library preparation used the immunoSEQ multiplex PCR assay. For the multiplex PCR, a mixture combining 60 forward primers for TCR Vbeta segments and 13 reverse primers for TCR Jbeta segments was used. Amplification of the CDR3 region of rearranged TCR beta genes was performed with a multiplex PCR assay on genomic DNA. The amplified TCR beta libraries were sequenced on the Illumina HiSeq System as 87-base-pair reads. Per the source publication's procedure: A later analysis tallied 75 million to 85 million unique TCR beta chains across the 666 repertoires, and 10 million to 11 million of those chains were shared by two or more donors. Raw reads were error-corrected and collapsed into unique sequences by a nearest-neighbor algorithm in which closely related sequences were merged to remove PCR and sequencing errors. V, D and J gene segments were assigned by aligning CDR3 sequences to IMGT reference sequences. Each retained sequence needed at least a six-nucleotide match to both a V gene segment and a J gene segment. Rearrangements were called productive when the CDR3 lacked stop codons and stayed in frame with V and J; all others were non-productive. CDR3 was defined according to IMGT convention as the region running from the second conserved V-encoded cysteine to the conserved J-encoded phenylalanine. In an earlier analysis of approximately 500 of the donors, sequences lacking an unambiguous match to a single V gene segment were excluded. In an earlier analysis of around 600 of the donors, V segments were called functional above 56.7% productive rearrangements and were called segregating when the between-donor standard deviation exceeded 5%. A statistical classification framework was built to diagnose cytomegalovirus status from the catalog of TCR beta chain sequences. A later analysis assigned V and J genes by comparing TCR nucleotide sequences with IMGT/GENE-DB human TR gene sequences. A later analysis assigned CDR3 sequences and most-parsimonious VDJ recombination scenarios with the TCRdist pipeline. In a later analysis, every TCR beta chain was defined by the combination of its CDR3 amino acid sequence and its V-gene family, and reads without a unique V-gene family were dropped. To address suspected cross-contamination and a sequencing artifact, a later analysis removed approximately 590 highly shared, low-generation-probability nucleotide sequences. A later analysis calculated a clonal expansion index for each public chain from normalized within-repertoire ranks of inferred template counts. In a later analysis, generation probabilities were computed with a VDJ recombination model fitted to out-of-frame rearrangements, and the resulting probabilities were checked against IGoR. A later analysis scored TCR-TCR, TCR-HLA and TCR-CMV co-occurrence with hypergeometric tests, applying a repertoire-size bias correction to TCR pairs. To estimate false discovery rates, a later analysis permuted the HLA or CMV assignments 20 times. In a later analysis, co-occurring TCRs were grouped with DBSCAN, and TCRdist sequence similarity was added when clustering was performed within HLA-allele-positive subsets. For co-occurrence clustering, repertoires with fewer than 30,000 or more than 120,000 public chains were excluded, along with roughly 5 repertoires with anomalous nucleotide sharing. In TCRdb, the immuneACCESS table is reduced to in-frame sequences with V and J assigned. These tables do not hold every clone; where another copy was compared, an unresolved V gene accounts for under half, and the others remain unexplained. The V and J calls and clone size are taken from that table; D and trimming were inferred from the DNA. Across this sample there are some 150,000 clones, with about 78% seen only once. The leading ten clones occupy over 4% of the sample.

Beyond this particular receptor, the publication reports: In a later analysis, HLA-associated TCR beta chains showed more clonal expansion and lower generation probabilities than non-associated chains that were equally common. In both the original and validation cohorts, the classifier was reported to diagnose cytomegalovirus status with high specificity and sensitivity. Because HLA typing was unavailable for some donors at each locus, only the typed subset was used in association tests. A cluster of highly shared sequence variants was judged likely to be a technical artifact of the sequencing pipeline. In a later analysis, the rate of TCR association differed among HLA loci, with DRB1 alleles having the most associated TCRs and HLA-C alleles having the fewest. Linkage disequilibrium might explain the correlated functional status among segregating V segments, but an unknown experimental factor could not be ruled out. Most TCR sequences were observed very rarely across donors, whereas some public TCRs were present in many individuals. The authors suggested that the approach could potentially be extended to other disease states and immunological phenotypes. In an earlier analysis of a few hundred of the donors, most TCR beta V segments were observed in productive rearrangements about 90% or about 30% of the time, broadly matching IMGT annotations. The study gave a list of about 170 TCR beta chains associated with cytomegalovirus. A few of the identified cytomegalovirus-associated TCR beta chains were confirmed in vitro to be specific for cytomegalovirus antigens. Only TCR beta chains were sequenced in this cohort, and the absence of alpha or paired-chain data limited detectable features. V-gene and J-gene trimming of TCR beta chains was associated with a missense DCLRE1C variant in a later genetic analysis, and the association was replicated in an independent cohort. According to a later analysis, parvovirus B19, influenza, CMV and Epstein-Barr virus appeared linked to several top co-occurrence clusters. According to a later genetic analysis, donors in an Asian-associated ancestry cluster had fewer N-insertions in productive TCRs than the approximately 650-donor mean. Sequencing depth was assumed to be roughly uniform across donors in the presence/absence analyses, though that assumption may not hold. A further reported finding was that TCR beta sequences accurately predicted the HLA-A and HLA-B alleles for most subjects in the first cohort. Because counts were too low, about 17 rarely observed V segments, including chromosome 9 orphons, were excluded from the earlier analysis of around 590 of the donors. Because the 87-base-pair reads could not distinguish some IMGT-functional V segments, including TRBV6-2 and TRBV6-3, those segments were excluded. When HLA alleles, especially DR and DQ, strongly co-occurred, attributing TCR associations to individual alleles was difficult. For the cohort, immune exposure information was limited to CMV serostatus. According to a later analysis, most CMV-associated TCR beta chains appeared to be HLA-restricted, and the HLA associations seemed to be driven largely by CMV exposure. At a false discovery rate of 0.05, a later analysis linked 15,000 to 20,000 TCR beta sequences to specific HLA alleles.

The rearranged chain carries TRBV19 and TRBJ1-3, with the D gene not clear enough to name. Sequencing was performed on PBMCs. The source is a man aged 50 to 60 in good health and CMV-seropositive. The DNA sequence is given as TGTGCCAGTAGTCCCCCCCGGGGAAACACCATATATTTT. It translates to CASSPPRGNTIYF.